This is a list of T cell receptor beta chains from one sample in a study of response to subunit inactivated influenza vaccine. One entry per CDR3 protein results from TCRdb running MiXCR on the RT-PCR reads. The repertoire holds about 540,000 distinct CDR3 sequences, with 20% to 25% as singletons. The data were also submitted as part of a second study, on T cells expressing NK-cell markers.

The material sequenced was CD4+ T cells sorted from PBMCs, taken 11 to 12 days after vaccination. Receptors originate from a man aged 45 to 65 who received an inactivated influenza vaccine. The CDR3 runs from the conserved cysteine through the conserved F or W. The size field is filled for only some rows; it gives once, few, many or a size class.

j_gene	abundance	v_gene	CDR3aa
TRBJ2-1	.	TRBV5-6	CASSLAFSGDEQFF
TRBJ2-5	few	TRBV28	CASSRTSGEETQYF
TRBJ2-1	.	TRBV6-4	CASSPLAGGPYEQFF
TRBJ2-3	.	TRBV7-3	CASSLRGQGYTDTQYF
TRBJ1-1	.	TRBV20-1	CSAKDRANTEAFF
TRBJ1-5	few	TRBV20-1	CSAQTVSSNQPQHF
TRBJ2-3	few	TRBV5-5	CASSTGTSIYTQYF
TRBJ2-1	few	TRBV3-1	CASSQPGVAANNEQFF
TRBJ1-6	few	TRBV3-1	CASGDSSNSPLHF
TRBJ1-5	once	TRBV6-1	CASRARGSNQPQHF
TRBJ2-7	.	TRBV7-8	CASSSRTASSYEQYF